The 27 T cell receptor beta chains below were found in one sample sequenced in a study of blood T cells in healthy people across ages (dated by TCRdb to 2013 to 2016). The library was built by means of 5' RACE. For sequencing, an Illumina HiSeq 2500 was employed. A second roughly 6 to 11 cycle PCR used a sample-barcoded 5' primer and a J-beta primer mix. The raw public reads went through TCRdb reprocessing: fastp at Q25, MiXCR clone calling, in-frame beta chains kept. Rows with a matching CDR3 protein are joined into one entry that keeps the most common DNA and genes. For this sample the table gives over 700,000 distinct CDR3 sequences, of which 40% to 65% were detected only once. The ten largest clones capture roughly 37% of the sample. The sequenced sample was blood. All receptors derive from a man older than 75 in good health.

The chain links TRBV6-6 to TRBJ2-3, with 7 bases that match TRBD2. In germline, CDR1 is MNHNY, CDR2 SVGAGI (reference sequence). The length of the CDR3 is 15 residues. Trimming at V came to 6 bases and at J to 0 bases, leaving 6 bases not matched to a gene. The CDR3 nucleotides are TGTGCCAGCAGACCCACTAGCGCAAGCACAGATACGCAGTATTTT. This codes for CASRPTSASTDTQYF.

The chain couples TRBV20-1 to TRBJ1-6; a weak D match, TRBD1 (5 bases). V lost 0 bases and J 1 base, leaving 16 bases between the germline ends. This CDR3 is built from 18 residues. CDR1 is DFQATT, CDR2 SNEGSKA, per germline (reference sequence). The CDR3 coding sequence is TGCAGTGCTAGAGAGCCCCTCGGGGGGGTATCCTATAATTCACCCCTCCACTTT. The encoded protein is CSAREPLGGVSYNSPLHF.

The chain combines TRBV18 with TRBJ2-4; 7 positions match TRBD2. Looked up from germline, CDR1 is KGHSH and CDR2 is LQKENI. The V segment lost 1 base and the J segment 1 base; nucleotides outside the gene matches: 4. This CDR3 region has 16 residues. The CDR3 DNA sequence: TGTGCCAGCTCACCACTAACTAGCGCCGCCAAAAACATTCAGTACTTC. It codes for CASSPLTSAAKNIQYF.

This chain uses TRBV3-1 with TRBJ2-7, with D possibly TRBD2 on 5 matching bases. The end of the DNA is better explained by TRBJ2-5, so the J call may be wrong. The CDR3 totals 11 residues. The V gene's germline CDR1 is LGHDT and CDR2 YNNKEL (reference sequence). Written as DNA, the CDR3 is TGTGCCAGCAGCCACCGGGGGACCCAGTACTTC. It is translated as CASSHRGTQYF.

A remark on this clonotype: A read error may account for a junction end that differs from germline. This chain links TRBV2 with TRBJ1-1; D remains unclear. The CDR3 runs 13 residues. The germline V gene has CDR1 SNHLY and CDR2 FYNNEI. CDR3 DNA sequence: TGTGCCAGCAGGAGAGGGCAGAACACTGGAGCTTTCTTT. Amino acids: CASRRGQNTGAFF. The full variable domain, its missing parts supplied by reference TRBV2 and TRBJ1-1, is EPEVTQTPSHQVTQMGQEVILRCVPISNHLYFYWYRQILGQKVEFLVSFYNNEISEKSEIFDDQFSVERPDGSNFTLKIRSTKLEDSAMYFCASRRGQNTGAFFGQGTRLTVV.

The chain is built from TRBV10-3 and TRBJ2-3; 7 nucleotides align to TRBD1. The CDR3 extends over 15 amino acids. The germline gives CDR1 ENHRY, CDR2 SYGVKD. Trimming removed 6 bases from V and 2 bases from J; junction bases left unmatched: 8. The DNA of the CDR3 is TGTGCCATCAGGACCGGACAGGTCAACACAGATACGCAGTATTTT. As protein: CAIRTGQVNTDTQYF.

This clonotype showed up just a few times. V and J are TRBV6-5 and TRBJ2-1; D uncertain. The CDR3 contains 13 residues. Per the germline V gene, CDR1 is MNHEY and CDR2 is SVGAGI. V was pared by 6 bases and J by 8 bases, with 14 bases between. CDR3 region: CASSPRFGYEQFF. The CDR3 DNA reads TGTGCCAGCAGCCCCAGGTTCGGCTATGAGCAGTTCTTC.

V usage is TRBV5-1 and J usage is TRBJ2-5; D is uncertain. The germline V and J ends were trimmed by 4 bases and 4 bases, with 11 bases remaining between them. Germline-derived CDR1 and CDR2 are SGHRS and YFSETQ. The CDR3 is 13 residues long. The CDR3 spells CASSPGWAETQYF. The CDR3 DNA follows: TGCGCCAGCAGCCCCGGGTGGGCAGAGACCCAGTACTTC.

The rearrangement uses TRBV4-2 and TRBJ1-4; no reliable D call. This CDR3 is 14 amino acids long. Germline V gene sequence: CDR1 LGHNA, CDR2 YNFKEQ. Between the trimmed V and J ends, which lost 0 bases and 8 bases, there was a span of 10 bases. The CDR3 is CASSQDGTGEKLFF. The CDR3 bases are TGTGCCAGCAGCCAAGACGGTACGGGCGAAAAACTGTTTTTT.

The V gene is TRBV11-2, the J gene TRBJ2-7, with D maybe TRBD2 (6 bases). The germline CDR1 and CDR2 sequences are SGHAT and FQNNGV. The V and J ends lost 1 base and 2 bases respectively, with 21 bases between them. The CDR3 has 18 residues. The CDR3 nucleotides are TGTGCCAGCAGCTTAGCGGCCGGGAGCGTGGCCGCGACCTACGAGCAGTACTTC. Amino acid sequence: CASSLAAGSVAATYEQYF.

V and J are TRBV6-5 and TRBJ2-5; the D gene is possibly TRBD2 (6 bases). CDR3 length: 17 amino acids. Looked up from germline, CDR1 is MNHEY and CDR2 is SVGAGI. The germline V and J ends were trimmed by 1 base and 7 bases, with 22 bases remaining between them. For the CDR3, the DNA is TGTGCCAGCAGTTACTTAGGCCGAGCGGGCCCATGGGGGACCCAGTACTTC. Protein: CASSYLGRAGPWGTQYF.

Concerning this clonotype itself: The junction differs from germline at one of its ends, possibly a read error. The rearrangement uses TRBV29-1 and TRBJ2-7, with D tentatively TRBD1 (6 bases). This CDR3 has 13 residues. The germline V gene encodes CDR1 SQVTM and CDR2 ANQGSEA. CDR3 nucleotide sequence: TGCAGCTTTGAGGAAGGACAGACCTACGAGCAGTACTTC. Protein product: CSFEEGQTYEQYF.

The chain joins TRBV4-2 to TRBJ2-1, with TRBD2 identical over 11 bases. J was trimmed by 4 bases and V by 3 bases; bases with no gene match: 8. Germline values: CDR1 LGHNA, CDR2 YNFKEQ. The CDR3 is 17 residues long. CDR3 nucleotide sequence: TGTGCCAGCAGCCACTCCGCGGGACTAGCGGAGTACAATGAGCAGTTCTTC. Translating it yields CASSHSAGLAEYNEQFF.

The rearrangement uses TRBV5-1 and TRBJ2-3; D is possibly TRBD1 or TRBD2 (5 bases each). The CDR3 contains 16 residues. Trimming pared 4 bases from V and 6 bases from J, leaving 21 bases between. Germline CDR1 reads SGHRS; CDR2 reads YFSETQ. CDR3 residues: CASSTGTGYARDTQYF. The CDR3 DNA follows: TGCGCCAGCAGCACCGGGACCGGCTACGCGAGGGATACGCAGTATTTT. The full variable domain, in which reference TRBV5-1 and TRBJ2-3 provide the parts outside the CDR3, is KAGVTQTPRYLIKTRGQQVTLSCSPISGHRSVSWYQQTPGQGLQFLFEYFSETQRNKGNFPGRFSGRQFSNSRSEMNVSTLELGDSALYLCASSTGTGYARDTQYFGPGTRLTVL.

This clonotype was observed a few times. The rearrangement links TRBV20-1 to TRBJ1-2; D may be TRBD1 (6 bases). This CDR3 spans 14 amino acids. Trimming left V 6 bases short and J 6 bases short, with 20 bases between. Germline CDR1 reads DFQATT; CDR2 reads SNEGSKA (reference sequence). The CDR3 bases are TGCAGTGCGGAGACAGGTAGCCGGGGGAATGGCTACACCTTC. This encodes CSAETGSRGNGYTF.

The chain joins TRBV7-7 to TRBJ2-5; 7 bases line up with TRBD1. Germline-derived CDR1 and CDR2 are SSHAT and FNYEAQ (reference sequence). This CDR3 has 15 residues. The trim removed 6 bases at V and 1 base at J, leaving 8 bases unmatched. Written as DNA, the CDR3 is TGTGCCAGCAGAGCTGGACAGGAGCTCCAAGAGACCCAGTACTTC. Residues: CASRAGQELQETQYF.

This clonotype has at least ten counts. The chain joins TRBV9 to TRBJ1-2; tentative D call: TRBD1 (5 bases). CDR3 size: 13 residues. Trimming took 2 bases from V and 1 from J, leaving 6 bases between them. Germline V gene data show CDR1 as SGDLS and CDR2 as YYNGEE. The CDR3 loop is CASSVDSNYGYTF. The CDR3 DNA sequence: TGTGCCAGCAGCGTCGACAGTAACTATGGCTACACCTTC.

Turning to this clonotype: One junction end disagrees with the germline gene, perhaps due to a read error. The V gene is TRBV10-3, the J gene TRBJ2-1, with 7 nucleotides matching TRBD2. This CDR3 is built from 12 residues. Germline V gene lookup returns CDR1 ENHRY and CDR2 SYGVKD. CDR3 region: CVISPGGNEQFF. CDR3 nucleotide sequence: TGTGTCATCAGCCCCGGGGGGAATGAGCAGTTCTTC.

This sequence joins TRBV6-5 and TRBJ2-3; D is tentatively TRBD1 or TRBD2 (5 bases each). Trimming left V 6 bases short and J 14 bases short, with 21 bases between. In germline, CDR1 is MNHEY, CDR2 SVGAGI. The CDR3 has 13 amino acids. In DNA, the CDR3 is TGTGCCAGCAGAACCGACCGGGGCGGAGACGCGTATTTT. It translates to CASRTDRGGDAYF.

There are a few counts of this clonotype. V gene TRBV18 combines with J gene TRBJ2-4; the match to TRBD1 covers 7 bases. The end of the DNA fits TRBJ2-7 better, so the J call may be wrong. The CDR3 runs 15 residues. CDR1 is KGHSH and CDR2 is LQKENI in the germline V gene. CDR3 region: CASSPQGGQASEQYF. As DNA, the CDR3 is TGTGCCAGCTCACCACAAGGAGGACAGGCGAGCGAGCAGTACTTC.

The rearrangement uses TRBV29-1 and TRBJ2-1; 8 bases map to TRBD1. Per the germline V gene, CDR1 is SQVTM and CDR2 is ANQGSEA. The trim removed 7 bases at V and 6 bases at J, leaving 8 bases unmatched. The CDR3 length is 13 residues. CDR3 DNA sequence: TGCAGCGCGGACAGGGTAGCCCTCAATGAGCAGTTCTTC. Translation: CSADRVALNEQFF.

This clonotype was observed a few times. The V and J genes are TRBV20-1 and TRBJ2-7, with 12 nucleotides matching TRBD2. The V gene's germline CDR1 is DFQATT and CDR2 SNEGSKA (reference sequence). CDR3 length: 14 residues. V shed 6 bases, J shed 1 base, and the junction held 4 bases outside the gene matches. The CDR3 nucleotides read TGCAGTGCACCCGGACTAGCGGGATCCTACGAGCAGTACTTC. It translates to CSAPGLAGSYEQYF.

The chain is built from TRBV5-1 and TRBJ2-6; weak D call: TRBD1 (5 bases). The CDR3 sequence is 17 residues long. Germline V gene sequence: CDR1 SGHRS, CDR2 YFSETQ. V was clipped by 3 bases and J by 0 bases, with 13 bases between them. This CDR3 is CASSSYRQPSGANVLTF. The CDR3 nucleotides read TGCGCCAGCAGCTCGTACAGACAGCCCTCTGGGGCCAACGTCCTGACTTTC. The full variable domain, rest sourced from reference TRBV5-1 and TRBJ2-6, is KAGVTQTPRYLIKTRGQQVTLSCSPISGHRSVSWYQQTPGQGLQFLFEYFSETQRNKGNFPGRFSGRQFSNSRSEMNVSTLELGDSALYLCASSSYRQPSGANVLTFGAGSRLTVL.

This clonotype came up a few times. The gene calls are TRBV29-1 and TRBJ2-7; 12 bases fit TRBD2. Germline assignment: CDR1 SQVTM and CDR2 ANQGSEA. The length of the CDR3 is 15 residues. Losses at the gene ends were 2 bases for V and 0 bases for J; bases not matched to a gene: 2. The CDR3: CSVEPTSGSSYEQYF. The CDR3 DNA sequence: TGCAGCGTTGAACCGACTAGCGGGAGCTCCTACGAGCAGTACTTC.

This clonotype was seen more than once but under ten times. This chain links TRBV3-1 with TRBJ2-4, with a weak D call TRBD1 (5 bases). The closer fit of TRBJ2-7 to the DNA end suggests the J call may be wrong. CDR3 length: 13 amino acids. Per germline, CDR1 LGHDT and CDR2 YNNKEL (reference sequence). The DNA for the CDR3 is TGTGCCAGCAGACAGGAAGAAGCCTACGAGCAGTACTTC. It yields the protein CASRQEEAYEQYF.

This chain joins TRBV5-1 and TRBJ2-1; 7 bases map to TRBD2. Germline trimming cut 3 bases from V and 6 bases from J; bases unmatched to any gene: 9. Germline V gives CDR1 SGHRS, CDR2 YFSETQ. The CDR3 sequence is 15 residues long. In DNA, the CDR3 is TGCGCCAGCAGCTCCGGGGAATCGGGAGGCAATGAGCAGTTCTTC. This translates into CASSSGESGGNEQFF.

This clonotype was found a few times. Here the CDR3 DNA reads TGTGCCAGCAGCCAAATTTCCACTCAGCCCCAGCATTTT. This encodes CASSQISTQPQHF. V is TRBV7-2 and J is TRBJ1-5; D gene ambiguous. With 5 bases removed from V and 6 bases from J, the gap between germline ends came to 11 bases. There are 13 residues in the CDR3. Germline V gene lookup returns CDR1 SGHTA and CDR2 FQGNSA.